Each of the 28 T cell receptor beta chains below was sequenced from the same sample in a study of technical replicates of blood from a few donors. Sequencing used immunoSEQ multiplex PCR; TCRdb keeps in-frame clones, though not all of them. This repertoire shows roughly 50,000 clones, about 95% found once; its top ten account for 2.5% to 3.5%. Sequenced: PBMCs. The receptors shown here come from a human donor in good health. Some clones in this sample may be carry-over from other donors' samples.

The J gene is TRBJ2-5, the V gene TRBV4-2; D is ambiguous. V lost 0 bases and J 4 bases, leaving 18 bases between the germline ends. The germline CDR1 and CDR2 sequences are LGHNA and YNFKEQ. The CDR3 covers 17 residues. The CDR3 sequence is CASSQDFASSSGETQYF. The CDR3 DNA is TGTGCCAGCAGCCAAGATTTTGCTAGTTCCTCGGGAGAGACCCAGTACTTC.

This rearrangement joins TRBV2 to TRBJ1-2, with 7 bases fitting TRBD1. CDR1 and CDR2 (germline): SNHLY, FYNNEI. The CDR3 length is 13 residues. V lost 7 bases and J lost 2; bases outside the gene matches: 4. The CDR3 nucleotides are TGTGCCAGCAACGGGGACAGCAACTATGGCTACACCTTC. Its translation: CASNGDSNYGYTF.

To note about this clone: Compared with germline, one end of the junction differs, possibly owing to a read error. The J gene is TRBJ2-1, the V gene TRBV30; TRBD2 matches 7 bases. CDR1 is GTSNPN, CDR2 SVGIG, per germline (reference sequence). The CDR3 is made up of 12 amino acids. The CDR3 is CAWSVSGGGAIF. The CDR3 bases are TGTGCCTGGAGTGTATCCGGGGGAGGGGCCATCTTC.

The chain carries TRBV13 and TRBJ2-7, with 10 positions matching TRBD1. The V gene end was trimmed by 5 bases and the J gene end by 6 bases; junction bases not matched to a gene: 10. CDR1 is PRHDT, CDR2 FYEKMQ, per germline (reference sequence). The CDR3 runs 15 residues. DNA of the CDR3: TGTGCCAGCAGCCGCCCCGGGACAGGGGCCCGCGAGCAGTACTTC. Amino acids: CASSRPGTGAREQYF.

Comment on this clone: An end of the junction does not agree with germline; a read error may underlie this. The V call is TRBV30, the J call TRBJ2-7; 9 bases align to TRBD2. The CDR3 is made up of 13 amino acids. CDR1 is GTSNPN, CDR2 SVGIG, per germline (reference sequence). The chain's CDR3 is CAGSAGGPYEQYF. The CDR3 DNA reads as TGTGCCGGGAGCGCGGGAGGGCCATACGAGCAGTACTTC.

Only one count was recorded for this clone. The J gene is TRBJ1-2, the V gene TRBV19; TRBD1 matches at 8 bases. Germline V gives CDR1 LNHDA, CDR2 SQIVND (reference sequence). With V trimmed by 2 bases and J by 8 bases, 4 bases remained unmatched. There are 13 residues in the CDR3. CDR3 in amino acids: CASSITGGHGYTF. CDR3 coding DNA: TGTGCCAGTAGTATAACAGGGGGTCACGGCTACACCTTC.

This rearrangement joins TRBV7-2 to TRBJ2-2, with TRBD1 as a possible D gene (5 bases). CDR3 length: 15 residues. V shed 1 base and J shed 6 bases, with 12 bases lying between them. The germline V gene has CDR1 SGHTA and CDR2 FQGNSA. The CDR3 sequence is CASSLVQGLAGELFF. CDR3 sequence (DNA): TGTGCCAGCAGCTTAGTCCAGGGCCTCGCCGGGGAGCTGTTTTTT.

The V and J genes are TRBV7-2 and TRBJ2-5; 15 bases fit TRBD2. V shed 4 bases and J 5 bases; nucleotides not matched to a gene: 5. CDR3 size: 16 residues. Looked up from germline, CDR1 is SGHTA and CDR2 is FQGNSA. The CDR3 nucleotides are TGTGCCAGCAGCTATAGGACTAGCGGGGGGGGTGAGACCCAGTACTTC. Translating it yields CASSYRTSGGGETQYF.

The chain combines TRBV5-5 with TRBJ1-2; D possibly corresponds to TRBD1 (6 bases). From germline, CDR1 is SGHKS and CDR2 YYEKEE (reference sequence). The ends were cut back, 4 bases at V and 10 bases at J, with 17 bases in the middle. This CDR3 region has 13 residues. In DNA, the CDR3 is TGTGCCAGCAGCCCGGGACAACTCCAGCTCTACACCTTC. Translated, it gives CASSPGQLQLYTF. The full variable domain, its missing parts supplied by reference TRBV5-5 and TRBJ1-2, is DAGVTQSPTHLIKTRGQQVTLRCSPISGHKSVSWYQQVLGQGPQFIFQYYEKEERGRGNFPDRFSARQFPNYSSELNVNALLLGDSALYLCASSPGQLQLYTFGSGTRLTVV.

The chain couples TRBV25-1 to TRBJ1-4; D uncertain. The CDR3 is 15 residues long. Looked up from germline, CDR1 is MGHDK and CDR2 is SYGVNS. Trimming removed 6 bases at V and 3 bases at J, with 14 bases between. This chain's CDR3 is CASSELEPANEKLFF. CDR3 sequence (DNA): TGTGCCAGCAGCGAACTAGAGCCAGCTAATGAAAAACTGTTTTTT.

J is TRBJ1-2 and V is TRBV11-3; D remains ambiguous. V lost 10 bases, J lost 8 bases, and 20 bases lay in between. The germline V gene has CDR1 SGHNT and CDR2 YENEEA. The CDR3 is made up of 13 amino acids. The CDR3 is CAIDGGPKRGYTF. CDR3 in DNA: TGTGCCATCGACGGCGGGCCCAAGCGGGGCTACACCTTC.

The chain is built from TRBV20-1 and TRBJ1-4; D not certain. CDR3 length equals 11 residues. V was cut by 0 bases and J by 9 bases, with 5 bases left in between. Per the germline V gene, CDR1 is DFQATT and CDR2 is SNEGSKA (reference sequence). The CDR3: CSARDSQKLFF. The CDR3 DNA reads TGCAGTGCTAGAGATAGCCAAAAACTGTTTTTT.

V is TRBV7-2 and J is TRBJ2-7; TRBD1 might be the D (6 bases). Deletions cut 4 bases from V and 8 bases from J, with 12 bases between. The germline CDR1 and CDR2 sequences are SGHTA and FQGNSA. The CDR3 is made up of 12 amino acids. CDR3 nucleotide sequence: TGTGCCAGCAGCTCCCAGGGGTGGCAGCAGTACTTC. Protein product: CASSSQGWQQYF.

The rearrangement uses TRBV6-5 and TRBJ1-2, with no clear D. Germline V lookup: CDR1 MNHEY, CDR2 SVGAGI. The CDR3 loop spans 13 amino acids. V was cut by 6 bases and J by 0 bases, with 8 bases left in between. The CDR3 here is CASRSTANYGYTF. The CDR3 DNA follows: TGTGCCAGCAGGTCCACAGCTAACTATGGCTACACCTTC.

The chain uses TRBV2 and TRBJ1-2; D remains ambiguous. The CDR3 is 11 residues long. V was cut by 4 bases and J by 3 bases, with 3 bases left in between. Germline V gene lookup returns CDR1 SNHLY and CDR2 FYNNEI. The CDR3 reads CASSADYGYTF. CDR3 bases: TGTGCCAGCAGTGCCGACTATGGCTACACCTTC.

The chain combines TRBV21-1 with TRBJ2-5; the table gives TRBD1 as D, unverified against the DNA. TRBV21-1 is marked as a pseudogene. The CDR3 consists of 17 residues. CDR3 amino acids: CASSKNGVRQYQETQYF. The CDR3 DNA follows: TGTGCCAGCAGCAAAAATGGGGTCCGACAGTATCAAGAGACCCAGTACTTC.

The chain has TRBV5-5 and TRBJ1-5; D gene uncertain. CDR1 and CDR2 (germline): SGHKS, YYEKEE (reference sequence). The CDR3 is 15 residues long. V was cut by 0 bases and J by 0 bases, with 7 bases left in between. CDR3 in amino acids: CASSLGAHSNQPQHF. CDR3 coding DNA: TGTGCCAGCAGCTTGGGAGCGCATAGCAATCAGCCCCAGCATTTT.

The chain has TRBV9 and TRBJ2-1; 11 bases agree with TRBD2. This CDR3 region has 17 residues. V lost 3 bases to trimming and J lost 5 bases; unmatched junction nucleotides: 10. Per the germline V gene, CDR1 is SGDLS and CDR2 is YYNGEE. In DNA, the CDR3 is TGTGCCAGCAGCGGAGGGGGTAGCGGGGGGGCCGACAATGAGCAGTTCTTC. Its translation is CASSGGGSGGADNEQFF. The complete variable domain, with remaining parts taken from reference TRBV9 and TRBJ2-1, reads DSGVTQTPKHLITATGQRVTLRCSPRSGDLSVYWYQQSLDQGLQFLIQYYNGEERAKGNILERFSAQQFPDLHSELNLSSLELGDSALYFCASSGGGSGGADNEQFFGPGTRLTVL.

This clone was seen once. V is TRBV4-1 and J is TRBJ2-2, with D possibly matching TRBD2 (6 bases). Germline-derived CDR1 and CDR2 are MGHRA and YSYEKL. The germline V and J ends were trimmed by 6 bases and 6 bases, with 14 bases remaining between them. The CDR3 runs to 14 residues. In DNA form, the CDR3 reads TGCGCCAGCAGAATGCCCGGGGGTCCCGGGGAGCTGTTTTTT. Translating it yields CASRMPGGPGELFF.

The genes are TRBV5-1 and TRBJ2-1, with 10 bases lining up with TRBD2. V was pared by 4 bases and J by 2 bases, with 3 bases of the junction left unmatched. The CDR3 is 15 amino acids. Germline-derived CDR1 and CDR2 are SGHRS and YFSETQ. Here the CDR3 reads CASSGGLATYNEQFF. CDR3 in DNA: TGCGCCAGCAGCGGGGGACTAGCGACCTACAATGAGCAGTTCTTC.

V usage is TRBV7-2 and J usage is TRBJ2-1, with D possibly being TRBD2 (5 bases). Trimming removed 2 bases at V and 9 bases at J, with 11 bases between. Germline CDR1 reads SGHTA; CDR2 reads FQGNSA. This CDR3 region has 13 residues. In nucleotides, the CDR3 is TGTGCCAGCAGCTTAACTAGGTCGGGTGAGCAGTTCTTC. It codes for CASSLTRSGEQFF.

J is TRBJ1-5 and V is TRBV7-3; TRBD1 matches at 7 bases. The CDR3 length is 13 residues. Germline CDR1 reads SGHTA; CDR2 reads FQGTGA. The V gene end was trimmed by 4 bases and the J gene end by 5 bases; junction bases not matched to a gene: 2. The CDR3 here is CASSSDRDQPQHF. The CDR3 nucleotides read TGTGCCAGCAGCTCAGACAGGGATCAGCCCCAGCATTTT.

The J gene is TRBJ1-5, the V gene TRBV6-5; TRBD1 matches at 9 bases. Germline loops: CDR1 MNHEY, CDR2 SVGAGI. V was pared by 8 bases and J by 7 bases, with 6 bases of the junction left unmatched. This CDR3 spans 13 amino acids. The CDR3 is CASADRGLQPQHF. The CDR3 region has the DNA TGTGCCAGCGCGGACAGGGGTTTGCAGCCCCAGCATTTT.

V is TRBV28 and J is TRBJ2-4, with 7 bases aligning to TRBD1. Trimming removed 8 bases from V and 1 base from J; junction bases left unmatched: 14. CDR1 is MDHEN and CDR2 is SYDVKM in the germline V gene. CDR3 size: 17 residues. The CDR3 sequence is CASQVLGGGGAKNIQYF. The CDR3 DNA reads TGTGCCAGCCAAGTCCTAGGGGGCGGTGGGGCCAAAAACATTCAGTACTTC.

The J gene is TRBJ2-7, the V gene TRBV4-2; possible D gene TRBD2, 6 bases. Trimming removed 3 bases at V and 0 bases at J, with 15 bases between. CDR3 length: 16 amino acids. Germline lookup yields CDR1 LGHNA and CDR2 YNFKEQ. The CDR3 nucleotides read TGTGCCAGCAGCCAGGGACTCGTTCTGAGCTCCTACGAGCAGTACTTC. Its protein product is CASSQGLVLSSYEQYF.

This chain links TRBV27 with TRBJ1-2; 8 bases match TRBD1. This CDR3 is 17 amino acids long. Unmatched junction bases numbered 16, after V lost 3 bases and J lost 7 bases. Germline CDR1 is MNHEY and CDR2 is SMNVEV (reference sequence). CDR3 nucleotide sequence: TGTGCCAGCAGTTTGGCCCAGGGGGCATCCGTGATCGGTGGCTACACCTTC. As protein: CASSLAQGASVIGGYTF.

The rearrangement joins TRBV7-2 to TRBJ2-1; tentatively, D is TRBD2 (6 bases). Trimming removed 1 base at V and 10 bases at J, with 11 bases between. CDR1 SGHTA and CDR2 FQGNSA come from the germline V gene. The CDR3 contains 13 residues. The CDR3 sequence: CASSLVGAGEQFF. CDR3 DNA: TGTGCCAGCAGCTTAGTAGGGGCGGGGGAGCAGTTCTTC.

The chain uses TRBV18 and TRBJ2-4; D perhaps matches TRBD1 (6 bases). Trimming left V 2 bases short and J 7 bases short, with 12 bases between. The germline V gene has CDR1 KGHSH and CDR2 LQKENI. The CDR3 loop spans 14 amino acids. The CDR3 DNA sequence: TGTGCCAGCTCACCAGGGGGCCCAAGTAACATTCAGTACTTC. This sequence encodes CASSPGGPSNIQYF.